The 27 T cell receptor beta chains presented below share a single source sample, sequenced in a study of T cell changes during pregnancy in multiple sclerosis. Only in-frame clones appear in the TCRdb table, and some are missing; sequencing was by immunoSEQ multiplex PCR. The sample shows fewer than 65,000 clones, roughly 90% of them seen only once. Sequences were derived from peripheral blood, sampled in the first trimester of pregnancy. The receptors here all came from a female donor in good health, enrolled as a control in a pregnancy study.

The chain has TRBV5-4 and TRBJ2-7; TRBD2 might be the D (5 bases). Per germline, CDR1 SGHNT and CDR2 YYREEE (reference sequence). The ends were cut back, 3 bases at V and 0 bases at J, with 13 bases in the middle. The CDR3 is made up of 15 amino acids. The CDR3 protein is CASSSGGSGSYEQYF. CDR3 sequence (DNA): TGTGCCAGCAGCTCCGGCGGCAGCGGCTCCTACGAGCAGTACTTC. Looking up the rest from reference TRBV5-4 and TRBJ2-7 gives the full variable domain: ETGVTQSPTHLIKTRGQQVTLRCSSQSGHNTVSWYQQALGQGPQFIFQYYREEENGRGNFPPRFSGLQFPNYSSELNVNALELDDSALYLCASSSGGSGSYEQYFGPGTRLTVT.

This rearrangement joins TRBV10-3 to TRBJ1-1; TRBD1 matches at 7 bases. Germline CDR1 and CDR2: ENHRY and SYGVKD. This CDR3 contains 14 residues. Germline trimming cut 3 bases from V and 7 bases from J; bases unmatched to any gene: 8. CDR3 sequence reads: CAISEYQDRSEAFF. CDR3 coding DNA: TGTGCCATCAGTGAATATCAGGACAGGAGTGAAGCTTTCTTT.

The J gene is TRBJ1-5, the V gene TRBV4-2; D remains ambiguous. The CDR3 totals 14 residues. Looked up from germline, CDR1 is LGHNA and CDR2 is YNFKEQ. V lost 4 bases, J lost 7 bases, and 14 bases lay in between. The CDR3, as DNA: TGTGCCAGCAGCCCGCATTGGCTAGACCAGCCCCAGCATTTT. It specifies CASSPHWLDQPQHF.

The V and J genes are TRBV9 and TRBJ2-7, with D perhaps TRBD1 (6 bases). This CDR3 has 13 amino acids. Germline CDR1 is SGDLS and CDR2 is YYNGEE. The germline V and J ends were trimmed by 7 bases and 3 bases, with 14 bases remaining between them. The CDR3 protein is CASGGHRSYEQYF. CDR3 coding DNA: TGTGCCAGCGGGGGACATAGGAGCTACGAGCAGTACTTC. Filled out from reference TRBV9 and TRBJ2-7, the complete variable domain reads DSGVTQTPKHLITATGQRVTLRCSPRSGDLSVYWYQQSLDQGLQFLIQYYNGEERAKGNILERFSAQQFPDLHSELNLSSLELGDSALYFCASGGHRSYEQYFGPGTRLTVT.

V and J are TRBV7-6 and TRBJ1-4; a weak D match, TRBD1 (6 bases). Trimming pared 4 bases from V and 5 bases from J, leaving 26 bases between. Germline V CDR1 and CDR2: SGHVS, FNYEAQ. This CDR3 is built from 19 residues. As DNA, the CDR3 is TGTGCCAGCAGCTCCCCTGGGTTTGGGCTACAGGGTCGAAATGAAAAACTGTTTTTT. Translation gives CASSSPGFGLQGRNEKLFF.

The V gene is TRBV25-1, the J gene TRBJ2-1, with D perhaps TRBD2 (6 bases). CDR3 length equals 15 residues. Germline loops: CDR1 MGHDK, CDR2 SYGVNS. The germline V and J ends were trimmed by 6 bases and 9 bases, with 21 bases remaining between them. The CDR3 region has the DNA TGTGCCAGCAGGAAGGAAGCGGGCTCTCTTAGTGAGCAGTTCTTC. Translated: CASRKEAGSLSEQFF.

V and J are TRBV11-2 and TRBJ2-7; tentatively, D is TRBD2 (6 bases). V lost 3 bases to trimming and J lost 0 bases, with 12 bases between them. Germline CDR1 and CDR2: SGHAT and FQNNGV. The CDR3 is 15 residues long. CDR3 loop: CASSFSAGISYEQYF. The CDR3 DNA sequence: TGTGCCAGCAGCTTTTCTGCGGGAATCTCCTACGAGCAGTACTTC.

The chain carries TRBV2 and TRBJ1-2, with D possibly being TRBD1 (6 bases). V was shortened by 8 bases and J by 4 bases, with 11 bases between the two germline ends. The CDR3 is 12 amino acids. Germline V gives CDR1 SNHLY, CDR2 FYNNEI. This chain's CDR3 is CASGTLAYGYTF. CDR3 nucleotide sequence: TGTGCCAGCGGGACATTAGCCTATGGCTACACCTTC.

The rearrangement uses TRBV19 and TRBJ2-2, with 8 bases lining up with TRBD1. This CDR3 is 15 amino acids long. V trimming: 4 bases; J trimming: 5 bases; junction bases outside the gene matches: 6. The V gene's germline CDR1 is LNHDA and CDR2 SQIVND (reference sequence). Here the CDR3 DNA reads TGTGCCAGTAGTAAGACAGGGGAAGGGACCGGGGAGCTGTTTTTT. It specifies CASSKTGEGTGELFF.

The chain couples TRBV21-1 to TRBJ1-2; the table's D call TRBD1 went unverified against the DNA. TRBV21-1 is flagged as a pseudogene. This CDR3 region has 14 residues. Written as DNA, the CDR3 is TGTGCCAGCAGGAAGACAGGGGCCAGCTATGGCTACACCTTC. Its protein is CASRKTGASYGYTF.

The chain carries TRBV4-1 and TRBJ2-2, with D perhaps TRBD2 (7 bases). Germline V CDR1 and CDR2: MGHRA, YSYEKL. Deletions cut 1 base from V and 1 base from J, with 13 bases between. This CDR3 comprises 17 residues. In DNA form, the CDR3 reads TGCGCCAGCAGCCAAGCGGGGGGCAGGGGGAACACCGGGGAGCTGTTTTTT. This sequence encodes CASSQAGGRGNTGELFF.

This chain uses TRBV9 with TRBJ1-2, with D maybe TRBD1 (6 bases). V lost 4 bases and J lost 2, with 9 bases in between. The CDR3 spans 13 residues. Per germline, CDR1 SGDLS and CDR2 YYNGEE. CDR3 nucleotide sequence: TGTGCCAGCAGCAGGGGGGGAAACTATGGCTACACCTTC. Encoded protein: CASSRGGNYGYTF.

The J gene is TRBJ2-2, the V gene TRBV7-3; the D is unclear. The CDR3 has 15 residues. Per germline, CDR1 SGHTA and CDR2 FQGTGA. Trimming stripped 0 bases from V and 1 base from J, with 6 bases between. CDR3 DNA sequence: TGTGCCAGCAGCTTAACTCACGGGAACACCGGGGAGCTGTTTTTT. It encodes CASSLTHGNTGELFF.

The J gene is TRBJ1-5, the V gene TRBV29-1, with 10 nucleotides matching TRBD1. CDR3 size: 13 residues. Germline trimming cut 6 bases from V and 4 bases from J; bases unmatched to any gene: 3. Germline CDR1 and CDR2: SQVTM and ANQGSEA. The CDR3 loop is CSVADRGNQPQHF. The CDR3 coding sequence is TGCAGCGTGGCGGACAGGGGGAATCAGCCCCAGCATTTT.

This chain joins TRBV7-2 and TRBJ2-3, with D maybe TRBD2 (5 bases). In germline, CDR1 is SGHTA, CDR2 FQGNSA. V gave up 5 bases and J gave up 6 bases, with 9 bases separating them. The CDR3 consists of 12 residues. The CDR3: CASSPLVDTQYF. As DNA, the CDR3 is TGTGCCAGCAGCCCACTAGTGGATACGCAGTATTTT.

The chain links TRBV23-1 to TRBJ1-2; TRBD1 aligns across 9 bases. TRBV23-1 is an ORF for which the function is uncertain. J lost 2 bases, V lost 1 base, and 2 bases had no gene match. The CDR3 extends over 15 amino acids. For the CDR3, the DNA is TGCGCCAGCAGTCAATACAGGGGGCCCAACTATGGCTACACCTTC. It codes for CASSQYRGPNYGYTF.

The chain combines TRBV30 with TRBJ2-3; maybe TRBD2 (5 bases). Germline values: CDR1 GTSNPN, CDR2 SVGIG (reference sequence). Deletions cut 5 bases from V and 4 bases from J, with 10 bases between. This CDR3 has 12 residues. CDR3 coding DNA: TGTGCCTGGGAACTAGAGCCAGATACGCAGTATTTT. This encodes CAWELEPDTQYF.

This clone was recorded only once. This chain links TRBV11-3 with TRBJ2-5, with D possibly matching TRBD2 (6 bases). Trimming took 5 bases from V and 4 from J, leaving 14 bases between them. The CDR3 is 14 residues long. In germline, CDR1 is SGHNT, CDR2 YENEEA. The CDR3 nucleotides read TGTGCCAGCAGCCCCGGGACTTTCGGAGAGACCCAGTACTTC. Protein: CASSPGTFGETQYF.

The J gene is TRBJ1-1, the V gene TRBV2; D possibly corresponds to TRBD1 (6 bases). Trimming pared 1 base from V and 5 bases from J, leaving 20 bases between. CDR1 SNHLY and CDR2 FYNNEI come from the germline V gene. This CDR3 has 17 amino acids. CDR3 residues: CASSEGEGVGVRTEAFF. In nucleotides, the CDR3 is TGTGCCAGCAGTGAAGGTGAGGGGGTGGGTGTGAGGACTGAAGCTTTCTTT.

The V call is TRBV5-4, the J call TRBJ1-1; TRBD1 is a possible D gene (6 bases). V shed 0 bases and J shed 4 bases, with 13 bases lying between them. The CDR3 is 15 residues long. The germline CDR1 and CDR2 sequences are SGHNT and YYREEE (reference sequence). DNA for the CDR3: TGTGCCAGCAGCTTGGGCGGGGGGCTAGTCACTGAAGCTTTCTTT. Its translation is CASSLGGGLVTEAFF.

V and J are TRBV6-5 and TRBJ1-2; 7 bases agree with TRBD1. Germline V gene sequence: CDR1 MNHEY, CDR2 SVGAGI. With V trimmed by 6 bases and J by 12 bases, 13 bases remained unmatched. The CDR3 covers 13 residues. The CDR3: CASRSRQGSHNTF. DNA for the CDR3: TGTGCCAGCAGATCCCGACAGGGCTCCCATAACACCTTC.

The rearrangement uses TRBV6-4 and TRBJ2-1, with 9 bases that match TRBD2. CDR3 size: 15 residues. After removal of 5 bases from V and 0 bases from J, the junction contained 2 bases not matched to a gene. CDR1 and CDR2 from the germline V gene are MRHNA and SNTAGT. This chain's CDR3 is CASSTAGGSYNEQFF. The CDR3 DNA follows: TGTGCCAGCAGTACAGCGGGGGGCTCCTACAATGAGCAGTTCTTC.

The CDR3 reads CASSINGEATGGATDTQYF. The CDR3 DNA reads TGTGCCAGTAGTATCAACGGGGAGGCTACCGGGGGGGCAACAGATACGCAGTATTTT. This chain connects TRBV19 to TRBJ2-3; 8 bases are shared with TRBD2. Losses at the gene ends were 3 bases for V and 3 bases for J; bases not matched to a gene: 17. The CDR3 has 19 residues. The germline gives CDR1 LNHDA, CDR2 SQIVND (reference sequence).

This clone was found many times. The chain is built from TRBV4-3 and TRBJ2-1; D possibly corresponds to TRBD1 (5 bases). V was trimmed by 10 bases and J by 8 bases, leaving 9 bases between them. The CDR3 sequence is 10 residues long. The germline gives CDR1 LGHNA, CDR2 YSLEER. The CDR3: CAIGRDEQFF. The CDR3 DNA is TGCGCCATTGGCAGGGATGAGCAGTTCTTC.

The V call is TRBV28, the J call TRBJ2-1, with D perhaps matching TRBD2 (6 bases). The length of the CDR3 is 15 residues. Between the trimmed V and J ends, which lost 6 bases and 9 bases, there was a span of 21 bases. From germline, CDR1 is MDHEN and CDR2 SYDVKM. CDR3 sequence reads: CASSSGDWGVREQFF. In DNA, the CDR3 is TGTGCCAGCAGCTCCGGGGATTGGGGGGTCCGTGAGCAGTTCTTC.

This clone was found a few times. This chain connects TRBV9 to TRBJ2-3, with D perhaps TRBD2 (5 bases). This CDR3 has 15 residues. The V gene's germline CDR1 is SGDLS and CDR2 YYNGEE. Between the trimmed V and J ends, which lost 4 bases and 2 bases, there was a span of 14 bases. CDR3 nucleotides: TGTGCCAGCAGCATTCGACCCGACTACACAGATACGCAGTATTTT. Translation: CASSIRPDYTDTQYF.

DNA for the CDR3: TGTGCCAGCAGTGAAACAATGGCAACTAATGAAAAACTGTTTTTT. Amino acid sequence: CASSETMATNEKLFF. The chain links TRBV2 to TRBJ1-4, with D unclear. CDR1 and CDR2 from the germline V gene are SNHLY and FYNNEI. Trimming pared 2 bases from V and 0 bases from J, leaving 7 bases between. This CDR3 contains 15 residues.